This TCR beta chain derives from a study of CD8 T cells in ankylosing spondylitis. The study's findings and limits: With a CD8+ phenotype, disease-linked clones were relatively rare in peripheral blood. According to the report, clones linked to the disease were significantly enriched in matched synovial fluid samples taken from ankylosing spondylitis patients. Made up of roughly 8 highly homologous variants, a TCR beta motif appeared characteristic of ankylosing spondylitis blood.

V gave up 6 bases and J gave up 1 base, with 13 bases separating them. Germline V lookup: CDR1 SGHVS, CDR2 FQNEAQ. CDR3 size: 15 residues. This clonotype has a handful of counts. Its antigen is unidentified. As the method for making TCR beta libraries, quantitative 5'-RACE with molecular barcodes was used. TCRdb passed the 5' RACE reads through MiXCR, listing each CDR3 protein once. The sample holds a few hundred thousand distinct CDR3 sequences, roughly 15% seen once. The sequence was obtained from a male donor with ankylosing spondylitis. Sequenced sample: blood, either unsorted or a sorted T cell fraction (not recorded which). This chain joins TRBV7-8 and TRBJ1-3; D uncertain. The CDR3 protein is CASRFSSDSGNTIYF. CDR3 nucleotides: TGTGCCAGCAGATTTTCGTCGGATTCTGGAAACACCATATATTTT.